Included here is one TCR beta chain sequence, with context. Its antigen target is currently unknown. No much larger clone exists at a distance of one base, and base qualities are not known. TCRbeta CDR3 regions were amplified from genomic DNA by means of the immunoSEQ Assay, a bias-controlled multiplex PCR. The original methods were these. The number of nucleated cells in each sample was estimated from the amplification of reference gene primers within the assay. To quantify the absolute abundance of each unique TCRbeta CDR3 rearrangement, sequence reads were collapsed and filtered. For each sample, productive Simpson clonality was calculated as the square root of Simpson's diversity index over productive rearrangements. TCRdb stores this immuneACCESS table with in-frame sequences only. Part of the clones is absent; in the studies checked, under half of the shortfall reflects unresolved V genes, and no reason is known for the rest. That table supplies the V and J calls and clone size; D and trimming were determined from the DNA. The sample table contains fewer than 130,000 clones; only one count was recorded for 70% to 85% of them. The ten biggest clones cover 20% to 25% of the sample.

This specimen comes from a study of blood T cell repertoires in COVID-19 (dated by TCRdb to 2018 to 2020). As for the study more broadly: Samples from collaborators originated in the United States, Italy and Spain and spanned both the acute and convalescent phases of COVID-19. The material from the prospective study consisted of cDNA or gDNA derived from T cells, B-cell-depleted T cells, or PBMCs. Deeply sampled blood TCRbeta repertoires from subjects exposed to, actively infected with, or recovered from COVID-19 were included in the dataset. The repertoires were made available in a free public database intended to serve as a resource for research on the immune response to SARS-CoV-2. The samples were drawn from the first 160 participants of the ongoing ImmuneRACE study and from some 1,300 subjects provided by 6 global collaborators. Nearly every sample came with metadata listing a de-identified subject ID, COVID-19 status, age in years and sex. Where HLA class I and class II types were available, the types were taken from metadata supplied by the sample provider, not from assay-based typing. General conclusions and limits of the study: Clinical and demographic metadata were provided uncurated, with the amount varying by source and participant.

V was cut back by 0 bases and J by 7 bases, leaving a gap of 16 bases between them. Spanning cysteine to phenylalanine, the CDR3 consists of 15 amino acids. Of the read, only the CDR3 DNA is kept; its 45 bases are in frame from base 1. For CDR1 and CDR2, the germline V gene lists MNHEY and SVGEGT. Each collaborating institution followed its own protocols to collect whole blood in K2EDTA tubes. For TCRbeta analysis, collaborators shipped samples as frozen whole blood, isolated PBMCs, or DNA extracted from either of those sample types. Sample: peripheral blood. The rearranged chain carries TRBV6-2 or TRBV6-3 and TRBJ2-7; the best D guess is TRBD1, with 6 bases matching. This TCR came from a man in his 70s with active or convalescent COVID-19. The DNA reads TGTGCCAGCAGTTACTCAGCAGGGGCCGGTTATGAGCAGTACTTC. The translation is CASSYSAGAGYEQYF.